Listed below are T cell receptor beta chains from one sample, sequenced in a study of identical twins. TCRdb reprocessed the 5' RACE reads with MiXCR, giving one entry per CDR3 protein. The repertoire consists of a few hundred thousand distinct CDR3 sequences, with around 9% occurring once and the leading ten covering over 7%. The sequencing sample was made of naive T cells sorted from blood. The receptors were sampled from a woman between 45 and 60 years old in good health. Each CDR3 is given with its conserved first and last residue. The D gene is left open where the match is weak. A row's size may be missing; if present it is once, few, many or a size class.

>few|TRBV14|.|TRBJ2-1
TGTGCCAGCTCCGGGACGGAACTATACAATGAGCAGTTCTTC
CASSGTELYNEQFF
>many|TRBV7-9|.|TRBJ1-3
TGTGCCAGCAGCAGAAATCAGGGGACGACAGGAAACACCATATATTTT
CASSRNQGTTGNTIYF
>few|TRBV29-1|.|TRBJ2-6
TGCAGCGTTGAAGCCCAGGCAGGGGGGGCTGGGGCCAACGTCCTGACTTTC
CSVEAQAGGAGANVLTF
>few|TRBV20-1|.|TRBJ2-3
TGCAGTGCCCCTGGGTTAGCGCCGATCACAGATACGCAGTATTTT
CSAPGLAPITDTQYF
>.|TRBV27|.|TRBJ2-1
TGTGCCAGCAGTTTGTCTGGTTTTGGGCAGTTCTTC
CASSLSGFGQFF
>.|TRBV10-3|.|TRBJ2-5
TGTGCCATCAGTGGAGGGACAGAGACCCAGTACTTC
CAISGGTETQYF
>few|TRBV29-1|TRBD2|TRBJ2-7
TGCAGCGTTGAAGGTATGGCTAGCGGATCAAACTACGAGCAGTACTTC
CSVEGMASGSNYEQYF
>.|TRBV5-1|.|TRBJ1-1
TGCGCCAGCAGCTTGGAGGGACAACTCACTGAAGCTTTCTTT
CASSLEGQLTEAFF
>.|TRBV11-3|.|TRBJ2-1
TGTGCCAGCAGCTCGCTACGACTAGAAGAGCAGTTCTTC
CASSSLRLEEQFF
>.|TRBV12-3/TRBV12-4|TRBD2|TRBJ2-6
TGTGCCACCAGGACTAGCGGGAGTAGTTCTGGGGCCAACGTCCTGACTTTC
CATRTSGSSSGANVLTF
>many|TRBV12-3/TRBV12-4|TRBD2|TRBJ2-1
TGTGCCAGCAGCCGGACTAGCGGGATTGGGAATGAGCAGTTCTTC
CASSRTSGIGNEQFF
>many|TRBV4-1|.|TRBJ2-1
TGCGCCAGCAGCCAAGCTACGCAAGCGTTCGCCAGGCAGTTCTTC
CASSQATQAFARQFF
>.|TRBV12-3/TRBV12-4|.|TRBJ2-3
TGTGCCAGCAGTCACTACCGGGGATCTCCCACAGATACGCAGTATTTT
CASSHYRGSPTDTQYF
>many|TRBV6-5|.|TRBJ2-3
TGTGCCAGCACCCAAGGAGATACGCAGTATTTT
CASTQGDTQYF